This T cell receptor (beta chain) was found in a study of T cells in Graves' hyperthyroidism and ophthalmopathy. There were TCR beta CDR3 regions amplified from RNA transcripts. In the first-round RT-PCR of the TCR CDR3, the HTBI primer set was used. TCRdb reprocessed the multiplex PCR reads via MiXCR and lists one record per CDR3 protein. The sample consists of 500,000 to 800,000 distinct CDR3 sequences, 40% to 55% of them appearing once. Germline CDR1 MNHEY, CDR2 SVGAGI. Trimming stripped 6 bases from V and 3 bases from J, with 15 bases between. The CDR3 consists of 14 residues. This clonotype was detected a few times.

The sample comprised peripheral blood or thyroid tissue (not recorded which). The V gene is TRBV6-5, the J gene TRBJ2-7; D may be TRBD2 (5 bases). The TCR was taken from an adult man with Graves' disease, either hyperthyroidism or ophthalmopathy (not recorded which). The CDR3 DNA reads as TGTGCCAGCAGCGGGTGGGAGAGTCTCTACGAGCAGTACTTC. Protein: CASSGWESLYEQYF.